Listed below are T cell receptor beta chains from one sample, sequenced in a study of cytomegalovirus exposure and HLA in healthy donors. Libraries were prepared by immunoSEQ multiplex PCR; TCRdb keeps only in-frame clonotypes and omits some of them. The sample lists about 160,000 clones, 65% to 80% occurring once. Sequences were obtained from PBMCs. These receptors originate from a woman aged 40 to 50 in good health and CMV-seropositive. Both conserved end residues are part of each CDR3. A D gene is named only where the DNA matches it firmly. Clone size, where shown, is once, few, many, or a class for clones that have expanded.

>TRBJ1-2|-|TRBV6-5|-|13
TGTGCCAGCAGTCCCCTGAGGGCCAGTGGCTACACCTTC
CASSPLRASGYTF
>TRBJ2-2|-|TRBV29-1|TRBD1|15
TGCAGCGTCGTCTCCGGGACAGGGAACACCGGGGAGCTGTTTTTT
CSVVSGTGNTGELFF
>TRBJ2-1|-|TRBV19|-|14
TGTGCCAGTAGGCAGGGTAGCTCCTACAATGAGCAGTTCTTC
CASRQGSSYNEQFF
>TRBJ1-5|-|TRBV6-1|-|16
TGTGCCAGCAGTGAAGGGACAGCGTTTAGCAATCAGCCCCAGCATTTT
CASSEGTAFSNQPQHF
>TRBJ2-7|-|TRBV10-1|-|15
TGCGCCAGCAGTGAGTCGACCAGGGGGGTGTACGAGCAGTACTTC
CASSESTRGVYEQYF
>TRBJ2-7|-|TRBV19|-|11
TGTGCCAGCTCAACTACCTACGAGCAGTACTTC
CASSTTYEQYF
>TRBJ2-1|-|TRBV7-7|TRBD2|14
TGTGCCAGCAGCACGGGGACTACTCGGGGTGAGCAGTTCTTC
CASSTGTTRGEQFF
>TRBJ1-1|-|TRBV14|-|15
TGTGCCAGCAGCCAACACGACAGCCTGAACACTGAAGCTTTCTTT
CASSQHDSLNTEAFF
>TRBJ2-1|-|TRBV19|-|13
TGTGCCAGTAGTATATACAGCCGCAATGAGCAGTTCTTC
CASSIYSRNEQFF
>TRBJ2-7|-|TRBV4-1|-|16
TGCGCCAGCAGCCCCTTTGTAGGGGAGGTGTCCTACGAGCAGTACTTC
CASSPFVGEVSYEQYF
>TRBJ1-1|-|TRBV19|TRBD1|14
TGTGCCAGTAGTAGGGGACAGAAGGGCACTGAAGCTTTCTTT
CASSRGQKGTEAFF
>TRBJ2-7|-|TRBV6-5|TRBD1|14
TGTGCCAGCAGCAGGACAGGGGGCTCCTACGAGCAGTACTTC
CASSRTGGSYEQYF
>TRBJ2-7|-|TRBV6-6|TRBD2|14
TGTGCCAGCTTCTCTAGCGGGCGATCCTACGAGCAGTACTTC
CASFSSGRSYEQYF
>TRBJ1-4|-|TRBV10-2|-|11
TGCGCCAGCAGTGGGGCGGGGAAACTGTTTTTT
CASSGAGKLFF
>TRBJ1-2|-|TRBV7-2|-|16
TGTGCCAGCAGCTTATCCATCGCACAGCCCGTGTGGGGCTACACCTTC
CASSLSIAQPVWGYTF
>TRBJ2-1|-|TRBV29-1|TRBD1|11
TGCAGCGGCATACAGGGGGGTGAGCAGTTCTTC
CSGIQGGEQFF
>TRBJ1-2|-|TRBV6-5|-|11
TGTGCCAGCGGGGAGAACTATGGCTACACCTTC
CASGENYGYTF
>TRBJ1-2|-|TRBV4-3|-|15
TGCGCCAGCAGCCAATTGCCTGCCGGGGGTCAAGGCTACACCTTC
CASSQLPAGGQGYTF
>TRBJ2-7|-|TRBV9|-|15
TGTGCCAGCAGCCAGAGGGCGGACCGGCCCGACGAGCAGTACTTC
CASSQRADRPDEQYF
>TRBJ2-3|few|TRBV5-6|TRBD2|16
TGTGCCAGCAGCACAAGGGCAGGGAGGGGCACAGATACGCAGTATTTT
CASSTRAGRGTDTQYF
>TRBJ2-7|-|TRBV7-9|TRBD1|14
TGTGCCAGCAGCTGGGGACAGGTGGCCTACGAGCAGTACTTC
CASSWGQVAYEQYF
>TRBJ2-7|-|TRBV19|-|15
TGTGCCAGTAGTATAGGGCCGGGGGGCCCCAACGAGCAGTACTTC
CASSIGPGGPNEQYF
>TRBJ1-5|once|TRBV6-5|-|13
TGTGCCAGCAGCGGGAGGCTTTATCAGCCCCAGCATTTT
CASSGRLYQPQHF
>TRBJ1-2|-|TRBV28|TRBD1|14
TGTGCCAGCAGTTCCCCCTTGACAGGGGGTGGCTACACCTTC
CASSSPLTGGGYTF
>TRBJ1-2|-|TRBV19|TRBD1|16
TGTGCCAGTAGTATAAGGGGACAGGGGGCTAACTATGGCTACACCTTC
CASSIRGQGANYGYTF
>TRBJ1-2|-|TRBV10-3|TRBD1|17
TGTGCCATCAGTGAGAACCGGGACAGGGGATTACTTTCTGGCTACACCTTC
CAISENRDRGLLSGYTF
>TRBJ2-6|-|TRBV6-6|TRBD2|15
TGTGCCAGCAGGGCAGGGACTACAGGGGCCAACGTCCTGACTTTC
CASRAGTTGANVLTF
>TRBJ2-5|-|TRBV5-4|TRBD2|16
TGTGCCAGCAGTTCGCTAGCGGGGAAAAACCAAGAGACCCAGTACTTC
CASSSLAGKNQETQYF
>TRBJ2-3|-|TRBV18|-|15
TGTGCCAGCTCACCGATGGAGGGTTCCGGAGATACGCAGTATTTT
CASSPMEGSGDTQYF
>TRBJ1-2|-|TRBV29-1|TRBD1|16
TGCAGCGTGAGAGATCGGGGGACAGGGGGCTACTATGGCTACACCTTC
CSVRDRGTGGYYGYTF
>TRBJ1-2|-|TRBV5-1|TRBD1|14
TGCGCCAGCAGCGGTTACAGGGGTATGGATGGCTACACCTTC
CASSGYRGMDGYTF
>TRBJ1-1|-|TRBV5-1|TRBD1|14
TGCGCCACAAGAAGGGGACAGGACTCTCCTGAAGCTTTCTTT
CATRRGQDSPEAFF
>TRBJ2-2|few|TRBV2|-|15
TGTGCCAGCCGTCCCGGGTCAGGGGCGACCGGGGAGCTGTTTTTT
CASRPGSGATGELFF
>TRBJ1-5|-|TRBV6-1|-|12
TGTGCCACCCAGCGGTTGTACCAGCCCCAGCATTTT
CATQRLYQPQHF
>TRBJ2-5|-|TRBV30|-|13
TGTGCCTGGAGGCGGGACAGCCAAGAGACCCAGTACTTC
CAWRRDSQETQYF
>TRBJ2-2|few|TRBV7-2|-|13
TGTGCCAGCAGCGAAGAGGCCACCGGGGAGCTGTTTTTT
CASSEEATGELFF
>TRBJ2-3|-|TRBV27|TRBD2|18
TGTGCCAGCAGCCGACTAGCGGGTCTAAGCCCTAGCACAGATACGCAGTATTTT
CASSRLAGLSPSTDTQYF
>TRBJ2-7|-|TRBV7-9|-|16
TGTTCCAGCACCCCCCGACAGACCGAAACCACCTACGAGCAGTACTTC
CSSTPRQTETTYEQYF
>TRBJ2-3|once|TRBV4-3|TRBD2|16
TGCGCCAGCAGCCAAGATAAGGCGGGAGTACCAGATACGCAGTATTTT
CASSQDKAGVPDTQYF
>TRBJ2-3|-|TRBV5-1|TRBD2|16
TGCGCCAGCTCGTTACCAGCGGGAGCTACGGCAGATACGCAGTATTTT
CASSLPAGATADTQYF
>TRBJ2-3|-|TRBV9|TRBD1|16
TGTGCCAGCAGCCCCTGGTTGGACAGGGGGACAGATACGCAGTATTTT
CASSPWLDRGTDTQYF
>TRBJ2-1|-|TRBV5-1|TRBD2|16
TGCGCCAGCAGCCACCGGAGCGGGGGGGAAAGAGGTGAGCAGTTCTTC
CASSHRSGGERGEQFF
>TRBJ2-7|-|TRBV11-3|-|15
TGTGCCAGCAGCTTAGATCCGGGATCCTACTACGAGCAGTACTTC
CASSLDPGSYYEQYF
>TRBJ1-5|-|TRBV2|-|16
TGTGCCAGCAGTGGTACCACCCAAGCGAGCAATCAGCCCCAGCATTTT
CASSGTTQASNQPQHF
>TRBJ1-1|-|TRBV6-5|TRBD1|15
TGTGCCAGCAGCCTTACCGGGACAGGGGACACTGAAGCTTTCTTT
CASSLTGTGDTEAFF
>TRBJ1-5|-|TRBV7-2|TRBD1|16
TGTGCCAGCAGCCAAACCGGGACAGCGAGCAATCAGCCCCAGCATTTT
CASSQTGTASNQPQHF
>TRBJ2-3|-|TRBV10-1|TRBD1|13
TGCGCCAGCAACAGGGACAGCTCAGATACGCAGTATTTT
CASNRDSSDTQYF
>TRBJ2-7|-|TRBV6-6|TRBD1|15
TGTGCCAGCAGTAGACAGGGAGCGTGGTTCTACGAGCAGTACTTC
CASSRQGAWFYEQYF
>TRBJ1-1|-|TRBV2|TRBD1|14
TGTGCCAGCAGGCCGGGACAGTGGAACACTGAAGCTTTCTTT
CASRPGQWNTEAFF
>TRBJ2-5|-|TRBV7-2|TRBD2|15
TGTGCCAGCAGCTTTAGGCGGGGGGGCGGGGAGACCCAGTACTTC
CASSFRRGGGETQYF
>TRBJ2-3|few|TRBV11-3|-|16
TGTGCCAGCTCACCAGGGGCCCGAGGGCCCACAGATACGCAGTATTTT
CASSPGARGPTDTQYF
>TRBJ1-4|-|TRBV4-3|-|16
TGCGCCAGCAGCCCGGGGGGAATTGCAACTAATGAAAAACTGTTTTTT
CASSPGGIATNEKLFF
>TRBJ2-7|-|TRBV4-1|TRBD1|14
TGCGCCAGCAGTTCGGACAGGGGGACCTACGAGCAGTACTTC
CASSSDRGTYEQYF
>TRBJ2-1|-|TRBV9|-|14
TGTGCCAGCAGCCCATCACTCCCAGGCCAGCAGCAGTTCTTC
CASSPSLPGQQQFF
>TRBJ1-3|-|TRBV7-2|-|17
TGTGCCAGCAGCTTAGGAGGAGGGTATTTCTCTGGAAACACCATATATTTT
CASSLGGGYFSGNTIYF
>TRBJ1-5|-|TRBV7-9|-|16
TGTGCCAGCAGCCCGGGCGGGGCCCCCGGCAATCAGCCCCAGCATTTT
CASSPGGAPGNQPQHF
>TRBJ1-3|-|TRBV28|TRBD1|15
TGTGCCAGCAGTCCTGATGACAGGGCTGGAAACACCATATATTTT
CASSPDDRAGNTIYF
>TRBJ2-5|-|TRBV7-7|TRBD2|16
TGTGCCAGCAGCACTGGACTAGCGGGCTTCCAAGAGACCCAGTACTTC
CASSTGLAGFQETQYF
>TRBJ2-7|-|TRBV7-9|-|13
TGTTCCAGCAGCTTAGGACCGGGAGACGAGCAGTACTTC
CSSSLGPGDEQYF
>TRBJ2-1|few|TRBV4-2|TRBD2|17
TGTGCCAGCAGCCAAGGGGCTAGCGGAGCCTCCTACAATGAGCAGTTCTTC
CASSQGASGASYNEQFF